This TCR beta chain came from a study of T cell responses to AZD1222 COVID-19 vaccine. Across the whole study: Combined were second doses at about 4 or about 12 weeks.

Here immunoSEQ multiplex PCR was the method, and the copy in TCRdb shows in-frame clones only, minus some. This table holds roughly 120,000 clones, less than 90% found once. Whole-study results and caveats: Among vaccine-associated CD4 TCRs, coverage spanned spike, with dominance at 160-218 and 743-854. The peak T cell response came first, and repertoires were sampled only after it. Close to half of spike-specific TCRs reportedly recognize unmutated variant regions.

A word on this clone: Its target is not known.

This CDR3 has 14 residues. V dropped 2 bases and J dropped 5 bases, with 10 bases sitting between them. Germline values: CDR1 MGHDK, CDR2 SYGVNS. The source material was peripheral blood, sampled on day 0 of AZD1222 vaccination. The chain uses TRBV25-1 and TRBJ1-5; D ambiguous. The receptor comes from an adult in good health. The CDR3 here is CASSEGEFDQPQHF. As DNA, the CDR3 is TGTGCCAGCAGTGAAGGTGAGTTCGATCAGCCCCAGCATTTT.